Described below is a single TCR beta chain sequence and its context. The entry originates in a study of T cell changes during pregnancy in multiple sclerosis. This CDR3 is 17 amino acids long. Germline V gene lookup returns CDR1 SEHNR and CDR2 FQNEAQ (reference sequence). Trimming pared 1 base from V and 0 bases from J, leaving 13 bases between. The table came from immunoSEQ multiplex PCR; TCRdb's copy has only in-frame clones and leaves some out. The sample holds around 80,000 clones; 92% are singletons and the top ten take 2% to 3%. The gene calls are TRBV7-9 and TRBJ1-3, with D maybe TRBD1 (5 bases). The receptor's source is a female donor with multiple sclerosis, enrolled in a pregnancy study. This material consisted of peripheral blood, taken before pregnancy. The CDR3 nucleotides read TGTGCCAGCAGCTTAGACATGGGGGGATACTCTGGAAACACCATATATTTT. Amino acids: CASSLDMGGYSGNTIYF.